A single sample is the source of the 27 T cell receptor beta chains below, sequenced in a study of blood T cell repertoires in COVID-19. This table comes from immunoSEQ multiplex PCR, and its TCRdb copy is limited to in-frame clones, with some not included. Of around 74,000 clones listed, approximately 90% are singletons. The specimen sequenced was peripheral blood. These receptors were taken from a young man with acute or convalescent COVID-19.

The chain joins TRBV7-3 to TRBJ2-1; 8 bases align to TRBD2. V lost 5 bases, J lost 8 bases, and 14 bases stayed unmatched. This CDR3 has 16 residues. Per the germline V gene, CDR1 is SGHTA and CDR2 is FQGTGA. In DNA form, the CDR3 reads TGTGCCAGCAGCCCCGGGGGGGGCGGGAGGAATGATGAGCAGTTCTTC. Encoded protein: CASSPGGGGRNDEQFF.

This chain connects TRBV7-9 to TRBJ1-5, with 10 bases matching TRBD1. J was trimmed by 4 bases and V by 4 bases; bases with no gene match: 4. Germline V CDR1 and CDR2: SEHNR, FQNEAQ (reference sequence). The CDR3 runs 15 residues. The CDR3 region is CASSSTGGPNQPQHF. The DNA of the CDR3 is TGTGCCAGCAGCTCGACAGGGGGCCCTAATCAGCCCCAGCATTTT.

This clone was recorded a few times. J is TRBJ2-1 and V is TRBV4-1; D unclear. The CDR3 runs to 15 residues. Deletions cut 1 base from V and 0 bases from J, with 7 bases between. The V gene's germline CDR1 is MGHRA and CDR2 YSYEKL. This CDR3 is CASSQGFSSYNEQFF. The CDR3 nucleotides are TGCGCCAGCAGCCAAGGGTTTAGCTCCTACAATGAGCAGTTCTTC.

This chain uses TRBV27 with TRBJ2-1, with 7 bases lining up with TRBD2. Per the germline V gene, CDR1 is MNHEY and CDR2 is SMNVEV (reference sequence). V was pared by 8 bases and J by 8 bases, with 9 bases of the junction left unmatched. This CDR3 has 13 amino acids. The CDR3 DNA sequence: TGTGCCAGCCGTCGGGACTACCTCGATGAGCAGTTCTTC. It yields the protein CASRRDYLDEQFF.

This rearrangement joins TRBV19 to TRBJ2-3; maybe TRBD2 (6 bases). CDR1 and CDR2 from the germline V gene are LNHDA and SQIVND (reference sequence). The V and J ends lost 2 bases and 0 bases respectively, with 9 bases between them. This CDR3 has 15 residues. DNA for the CDR3: TGTGCCAGTAGTATACCGGGGGTCAGCACAGATACGCAGTATTTT. Protein: CASSIPGVSTDTQYF.

The chain joins TRBV19 to TRBJ1-5, with D possibly being TRBD1 (6 bases). The CDR3 runs 15 residues. The V gene lost 3 bases and the J gene lost 5 bases, with 14 bases spanning the gap. Germline V gene sequence: CDR1 LNHDA, CDR2 SQIVND (reference sequence). CDR3 DNA: TGTGCCAGTAGTATCGAACAGGGCCGATATCAGCCCCAGCATTTT. Its translation: CASSIEQGRYQPQHF. Variable domain in full (rest from reference TRBV19 and TRBJ1-5): DGGITQSPKYLFRKEGQNVTLSCEQNLNHDAMYWYRQDPGQGLRLIYYSQIVNDFQKGDIAEGYSVSREKKESFPLTVTSAQKNPTAFYLCASSIEQGRYQPQHFGDGTRLSIL.

This rearrangement joins TRBV10-2 to TRBJ1-3; D is perhaps TRBD1 (5 bases). Between the trimmed V and J ends, which lost 3 bases and 3 bases, there was a span of 15 bases. The V gene's germline CDR1 is WSHSY and CDR2 SAAADI. This CDR3 is built from 16 residues. In DNA form, the CDR3 reads TGCGCCAGCAGTGAAATCAGGGAATTATTTGGAAACACCATATATTTT. Translating gives CASSEIRELFGNTIYF.

V usage is TRBV28 and J usage is TRBJ2-6; 7 bases align to TRBD2. Trimming took 4 bases from V and 0 from J; bases not matched to a gene: 9. This CDR3 contains 18 residues. CDR1 MDHEN and CDR2 SYDVKM come from the germline V gene. CDR3 sequence reads: CASSSSAGTVSGANVLTF. For the CDR3, the DNA is TGTGCCAGCAGTTCATCAGCGGGAACCGTCTCTGGGGCCAACGTCCTGACTTTC.

J is TRBJ2-2 and V is TRBV19; D remains unclear. The CDR3 spans 17 residues. V lost 0 bases and J lost 6, with 17 bases in between. In germline, CDR1 is LNHDA, CDR2 SQIVND (reference sequence). CDR3 DNA: TGTGCCAGTAGTATAGATTTAATGTGGCAGAGGCCCGGGGAGCTGTTTTTT. Protein: CASSIDLMWQRPGELFF.

This chain joins TRBV11-2 and TRBJ2-1; no clear D gene. This CDR3 has 14 residues. Germline V gene sequence: CDR1 SGHAT, CDR2 FQNNGV. V lost 4 bases and J 0 bases, leaving 7 bases between the germline ends. The CDR3 reads CASSSRPSYNEQFF. The DNA for the CDR3 is TGTGCCAGCAGCTCGCGGCCCTCCTACAATGAGCAGTTCTTC. The full variable domain, completed using reference TRBV11-2 and TRBJ2-1, is EAGVAQSPRYKIIEKRQSVAFWCNPISGHATLYWYQQILGQGPKLLIQFQNNGVVDDSQLPKDRFSAERLKGVDSTLKIQPAKLEDSAVYLCASSSRPSYNEQFFGPGTRLTVL.

V is TRBV7-8 and J is TRBJ1-4, with 7 positions matching TRBD1. CDR1 is SGHVS and CDR2 is FQNEAQ in the germline V gene. The CDR3 has 15 residues. V shed 4 bases and J 8 bases; nucleotides not matched to a gene: 10. Here the CDR3 reads CASSYRDSDLEKLFF. The CDR3 DNA reads TGTGCCAGCAGCTACCGGGACAGCGATTTAGAAAAACTGTTTTTT.

J is TRBJ2-2 and V is TRBV29-1; D possibly corresponds to TRBD1 (5 bases). The ends were cut back, 7 bases at V and 3 bases at J, with 12 bases in the middle. Germline CDR1 and CDR2: SQVTM and ANQGSEA. This CDR3 is 13 amino acids long. CDR3 region: CSGKTAYTGELFF. The CDR3 DNA is TGCAGCGGAAAGACAGCCTACACCGGGGAGCTGTTTTTT.

This sequence joins TRBV27 and TRBJ2-1; no clear D. This CDR3 comprises 12 residues. V lost 9 bases and J 3 bases, leaving 9 bases between the germline ends. Germline lookup yields CDR1 MNHEY and CDR2 SMNVEV (reference sequence). The CDR3 DNA reads as TGTGCCAGTTTCGACAACTACAATGAGCAGTTCTTC. Translating it yields CASFDNYNEQFF.

This clone was counted once. The chain combines TRBV7-8 with TRBJ1-1, with 8 bases fitting TRBD1. Losses at the gene ends were 4 bases for V and 5 bases for J; bases not matched to a gene: 6. The V gene's germline CDR1 is SGHVS and CDR2 FQNEAQ. The CDR3 spans 14 residues. CDR3 loop: CASSSGQEYTEAFF. The CDR3 DNA is TGTGCCAGCAGCTCGGGACAGGAATATACTGAAGCTTTCTTT.

V and J are TRBV27 and TRBJ1-6; D not resolved. V lost 4 bases and J lost 3, with 7 bases in between. Germline values: CDR1 MNHEY, CDR2 SMNVEV (reference sequence). The CDR3 contains 14 residues. The CDR3, as DNA: TGTGCCAGCAGTTCCGGGATCTATAATTCACCCCTCCACTTT. This sequence encodes CASSSGIYNSPLHF.

V and J are TRBV19 and TRBJ2-2; 9 bases are a match to TRBD2. The CDR3 spans 17 residues. J gave up 6 bases and V 1 base, and 9 bases lay outside the gene matches. Germline CDR1 reads LNHDA; CDR2 reads SQIVND (reference sequence). The CDR3, as DNA: TGTGCCAGTAGTATAGTCCCTCCTAGCGGGAATCCCGGGGAGCTGTTTTTT. Translating it yields CASSIVPPSGNPGELFF.

This sequence joins TRBV27 and TRBJ2-1, with D uncertain. Germline V gives CDR1 MNHEY, CDR2 SMNVEV (reference sequence). The CDR3 contains 13 residues. The germline V and J ends were trimmed by 2 bases and 9 bases, with 11 bases remaining between them. For the CDR3, the DNA is TGTGCCAGCAGTTTAAGCCTAAAAAGTGAGCAGTTCTTC. It is translated as CASSLSLKSEQFF.

This chain connects TRBV6-1 to TRBJ2-3; a possible D gene is TRBD2 (6 bases). This CDR3 is 15 amino acids long. V shed 2 bases and J shed 2 bases, with 11 bases lying between them. The germline gives CDR1 MNHNS, CDR2 SASEGT. In DNA, the CDR3 is TGTGCCAGCAGTGAACCGGGACTCCCCACAGATACGCAGTATTTT. It encodes CASSEPGLPTDTQYF.

This clone was recorded once. J is TRBJ2-7 and V is TRBV11-2; D might be TRBD2 (5 bases). There are 14 residues in the CDR3. V lost 1 base, J lost 5 bases, and 12 bases lay in between. Germline V gene lookup returns CDR1 SGHAT and CDR2 FQNNGV. The CDR3 here is CASSLVEGRNEQYF. The CDR3 nucleotides are TGTGCCAGCAGCTTAGTTGAGGGAAGGAACGAGCAGTACTTC. Together with reference TRBV11-2 and TRBJ2-7, the CDR3 gives the full variable domain: EAGVAQSPRYKIIEKRQSVAFWCNPISGHATLYWYQQILGQGPKLLIQFQNNGVVDDSQLPKDRFSAERLKGVDSTLKIQPAKLEDSAVYLCASSLVEGRNEQYFGPGTRLTVT.

The chain recombines TRBV7-2 with TRBJ1-1; D may be TRBD1 (6 bases). The CDR3 extends over 14 amino acids. The germline V gene has CDR1 SGHTA and CDR2 FQGNSA. The V end lost 2 bases, the J end lost 4 bases, and 11 bases lay between the germline ends. CDR3 nucleotides: TGTGCCAGCAGCTTAAATAGGGGGAGCACTGAAGCTTTCTTT. Encoded protein: CASSLNRGSTEAFF.

This chain uses TRBV7-3 with TRBJ1-2, with TRBD1 as a possible D gene (6 bases). Germline V lookup: CDR1 SGHTA, CDR2 FQGTGA. The CDR3 runs 13 residues. V was clipped by 7 bases and J by 4 bases, with 13 bases between them. CDR3 loop: CASTLRTVYGYTF. The CDR3 DNA reads as TGTGCCAGCACTCTTAGGACAGTCTATGGCTACACCTTC. Based on the CDR3 plus reference TRBV7-3 and TRBJ1-2, the full variable domain is GAGVSQTPSNKVTEKGKYVELRCDPISGHTALYWYRQSLGQGPEFLIYFQGTGAADDSGLPNDRFFAVRPEGSVSTLKIQRTERGDSAVYLCASTLRTVYGYTFGSGTRLTVV.

V and J are TRBV7-2 and TRBJ2-7; the D gene is possibly TRBD2 (5 bases). Germline assignment: CDR1 SGHTA and CDR2 FQGNSA. V lost 5 bases, J lost 2 bases, and 13 bases lay in between. There are 14 residues in the CDR3. As DNA, the CDR3 is TGTGCCAGCAGCCATACACTAGGGCCCTACGAGCAGTACTTC. Amino acid sequence: CASSHTLGPYEQYF.

This chain joins TRBV6-5 and TRBJ2-1; a weak D match, TRBD2 (6 bases). The CDR3 contains 15 residues. V was trimmed by 2 bases and J by 7 bases, leaving 15 bases between them. The germline CDR1 and CDR2 sequences are MNHEY and SVGAGI. CDR3 DNA: TGTGCCAGCAGTTACAGTGGGGGAGGCCGGAATGAGCAGTTCTTC. It translates to CASSYSGGGRNEQFF.

V usage is TRBV6-4 and J usage is TRBJ2-6; 11 bases line up with TRBD2. The junction had 8 bases not matched to a gene; V was cut back by 0 bases and J by 4 bases. Germline V lookup: CDR1 MRHNA, CDR2 SNTAGT. There are 19 residues in the CDR3. This CDR3 reads CASSDSGIAGGSGANVLTF. The CDR3 nucleotides are TGTGCCAGCAGTGACTCTGGCATAGCGGGAGGGTCCGGGGCCAACGTCCTGACTTTC.

The rearrangement joins TRBV19 to TRBJ1-1; tentatively, D is TRBD1 (5 bases). Germline CDR1 LNHDA, CDR2 SQIVND (reference sequence). The CDR3 spans 14 residues. The V and J ends lost 1 base and 5 bases respectively, with 11 bases between them. CDR3: CASSIVGGRTEAFF. CDR3 DNA sequence: TGTGCCAGTAGTATAGTGGGGGGTCGGACTGAAGCTTTCTTT.

V is TRBV4-2 and J is TRBJ2-7, with D perhaps matching TRBD2 (7 bases). From germline, CDR1 is LGHNA and CDR2 YNFKEQ. CDR3 length: 14 amino acids. Trimming pared 0 bases from V and 7 bases from J, leaving 13 bases between. CDR3 region: CASSQEGRGREQYF. The CDR3, as DNA: TGTGCCAGCAGCCAAGAGGGGAGGGGGAGGGAGCAGTACTTC.

The chain joins TRBV4-1 to TRBJ2-7; TRBD2 agrees at 8 bases. The CDR3 loop spans 14 amino acids. Germline V gene sequence: CDR1 MGHRA, CDR2 YSYEKL. Trimming cost V 4 bases and J 3 bases; bases outside gene matches: 5. The CDR3 reads CASSPVGTSYEQYF. The DNA of the CDR3 is TGCGCCAGCAGCCCCGTTGGGACTAGCTACGAGCAGTACTTC.